A single sample gave rise to the 17 T cell receptor beta chains below, sequenced in a study of shared clonotypes between healthy human individuals. Generated by immunoSEQ multiplex PCR, the TCRdb table keeps only in-frame clones and is missing some. In the table there are over a million clones, under 80% of which are singletons. The sample comprised memory CD4+ T cells sorted from blood. This sample's subset: CD45RA-negative fraction. The receptors here all came from a man younger than 30 in good health.

The chain combines TRBV9 with TRBJ1-5; 7 nucleotides align to TRBD1. V lost 3 bases and J lost 7; bases outside the gene matches: 10. The CDR3 spans 15 residues. Germline CDR1 and CDR2: SGDLS and YYNGEE. This chain's CDR3 is CASSADTGVRQPQHF. CDR3 sequence (DNA): TGTGCCAGCAGCGCAGATACAGGGGTCCGGCAGCCCCAGCATTTT.

CDR3 residues: CASSRVWSSGIYNEQFF. CDR3 nucleotide sequence: TGCGCCAGCAGCCGGGTATGGTCTAGCGGGATTTACAATGAGCAGTTCTTC. The chain couples TRBV4-3 to TRBJ2-1; 9 positions match TRBD2. Germline loops: CDR1 LGHNA, CDR2 YSLEER. J was trimmed by 4 bases and V by 4 bases; bases with no gene match: 11. The CDR3 covers 17 residues.

V and J are TRBV5-1 and TRBJ2-7; TRBD1 matches at 11 bases. From germline, CDR1 is SGHRS and CDR2 YFSETQ. This CDR3 has 14 residues. V was pared by 4 bases and J by 1 base, with 1 base of the junction left unmatched. The CDR3 coding sequence is TGCGCCAGCAGCGGGACAGGGGGTTCCTACGAGCAGTACTTC. It translates to CASSGTGGSYEQYF.

The chain uses TRBV2 and TRBJ2-5; D might be TRBD1 or TRBD2, each matching 5 bases. Germline CDR1 reads SNHLY; CDR2 reads FYNNEI. Trimming removed 6 bases from V and 7 bases from J, with 21 bases in between. This CDR3 region has 15 residues. The CDR3 DNA reads TGTGCCAGCAGCACTTTAATCGGGGCGGCGGGGACCCAGTACTTC. It encodes CASSTLIGAAGTQYF.

The rearrangement links TRBV12-5 to TRBJ2-1; 16 bases line up with TRBD2. This CDR3 is built from 21 residues. Unmatched junction bases numbered 14, after V lost 3 bases and J lost 3 bases. Germline V lookup: CDR1 LGHNT, CDR2 FRNRAP. CDR3 protein: CASGFLTGLAGGPPSYNEQFF. CDR3 DNA: TGTGCTAGTGGTTTCCTAACGGGACTAGCGGGAGGGCCCCCCAGCTACAATGAGCAGTTCTTC. Using reference TRBV12-5 and TRBJ2-1 for the parts outside the CDR3, the full variable domain is DARVTQTPRHKVTEMGQEVTMRCQPILGHNTVFWYRQTMMQGLELLAYFRNRAPLDDSGMPKDRFSAEMPDATLATLKIQPSEPRDSAVYFCASGFLTGLAGGPPSYNEQFFGPGTRLTVL.

CDR3 loop: CASSSPGQGPVNIQYF. CDR3 in DNA: TGTGCCAGCAGTTCACCGGGACAGGGCCCGGTAAACATTCAGTACTTC. This chain joins TRBV28 and TRBJ2-4; 9 bases match TRBD1. With 4 bases clipped from V and 6 bases from J, the junction kept 10 bases outside the gene matches. This CDR3 has 16 amino acids. Germline CDR1 reads MDHEN; CDR2 reads SYDVKM.

The chain recombines TRBV4-3 with TRBJ2-3, with D unclear. Trimming left V 0 bases short and J 2 bases short, with 12 bases between. Germline V gives CDR1 LGHNA, CDR2 YSLEER. This CDR3 contains 16 residues. The CDR3: CASSQDPGRYTDTQYF. For the CDR3, the DNA is TGCGCCAGCAGCCAAGATCCAGGCAGGTACACAGATACGCAGTATTTT.

V gene TRBV6-5 combines with J gene TRBJ1-2; 11 bases line up with TRBD1. From germline, CDR1 is MNHEY and CDR2 SVGAGI. The junction had 4 bases not matched to a gene; V was cut back by 11 bases and J by 8 bases. CDR3 size: 11 residues. CDR3 sequence reads: CAGQGAGGYTF. CDR3 sequence (DNA): TGTGCCGGACAGGGGGCTGGGGGCTACACCTTC.

The chain has TRBV18 and TRBJ2-2; D possibly uses TRBD1 or TRBD2 (5 bases each). V lost 5 bases and J lost 4, with 14 bases in between. The CDR3 has 15 amino acids. Per germline, CDR1 KGHSH and CDR2 LQKENI. The CDR3: CASSYQQGVTGELFF. Here the CDR3 DNA reads TGTGCCAGCTCATATCAGCAGGGAGTCACCGGGGAGCTGTTTTTT.

The chain couples TRBV18 to TRBJ1-1; no definite D call. V lost 2 bases to trimming and J lost 3 bases, with 7 bases between them. CDR3 length: 13 amino acids. Germline CDR1 KGHSH, CDR2 LQKENI. CDR3: CASSPIVDTEAFF. DNA for the CDR3: TGTGCCAGCTCACCAATAGTAGACACTGAAGCTTTCTTT.

The chain joins TRBV29-1 to TRBJ2-5; D call uncertain. V was shortened by 8 bases and J by 4 bases, with 14 bases between the two germline ends. This CDR3 has 12 amino acids. Germline V gives CDR1 SQVTM, CDR2 ANQGSEA. The CDR3, as DNA: TGCAGCACTACCTTAGCTGGAGAGACCCAGTACTTC. Its translation is CSTTLAGETQYF.

This chain joins TRBV29-1 and TRBJ1-1, with no clear D. V lost 4 bases and J lost 3, with 6 bases in between. The germline gives CDR1 SQVTM, CDR2 ANQGSEA. The CDR3 spans 11 residues. CDR3 nucleotide sequence: TGCAGCGTTGCTAAGCACACTGAAGCTTTCTTT. Translated: CSVAKHTEAFF.

V is TRBV5-4 and J is TRBJ1-2; possible D gene TRBD1, 6 bases. The CDR3 totals 14 residues. CDR1 is SGHNT, CDR2 YYREEE, per germline (reference sequence). The ends were cut back, 2 bases at V and 8 bases at J, with 16 bases in the middle. The CDR3 spells CASSFDRTGSGYTF. CDR3 DNA sequence: TGTGCCAGCAGCTTCGACCGTACAGGGAGCGGCTACACCTTC.

The J gene is TRBJ1-6, the V gene TRBV5-1; D not resolved. The V gene's germline CDR1 is SGHRS and CDR2 YFSETQ. V lost 1 base and J 10 bases, leaving 18 bases between the germline ends. The CDR3 is 16 amino acids. The CDR3 here is CASSLNLGPGQSPLHF. The CDR3 nucleotides read TGCGCCAGCAGCTTGAATTTGGGCCCCGGCCAATCACCCCTCCACTTT.

The CDR3 region has the DNA TGTGCCAGCAGCTCCCAGGGGGCGCCACGAGAGACCCAGTACTTC. Protein product: CASSSQGAPRETQYF. The chain combines TRBV7-2 with TRBJ2-5; 8 nucleotides line up with TRBD1. Per germline, CDR1 SGHTA and CDR2 FQGNSA. The CDR3 totals 15 residues. The junction had 8 bases not matched to a gene; V was cut back by 4 bases and J by 4 bases.

The sample holds one count of this clone. This chain uses TRBV6-1 with TRBJ1-1; a weak D match, TRBD1 (5 bases). Germline CDR1 reads MNHNS; CDR2 reads SASEGT. V was pared by 5 bases and J by 9 bases, with 10 bases between. This CDR3 has 11 residues. The CDR3 DNA follows: TGTGCCAGCAGTTCCGGGACGCAAGCTTTCTTT. Translated, it gives CASSSGTQAFF.

This sequence joins TRBV18 and TRBJ1-4, with 7 bases aligning to TRBD1. The CDR3 runs 12 residues. From germline, CDR1 is KGHSH and CDR2 LQKENI. V was pared by 3 bases and J by 8 bases, with 0 bases of the junction left unmatched. The chain's CDR3 is CASSPDREKLFF. CDR3 bases: TGTGCCAGCTCACCGGACAGGGAAAAACTGTTTTTT. The whole variable domain, filled in from reference TRBV18 and TRBJ1-4, reads NAGVMQNPRHLVRRRGQEARLRCSPMKGHSHVYWYRQLPEEGLKFMVYLQKENIIDESGMPKERFSAEFPKEGPSILRIQQVVRGDSAAYFCASSPDREKLFFGSGTQLSVL.